Given below is one T cell receptor beta chain in context. The CDR3 totals 15 residues. Germline CDR1 reads MNHEY; CDR2 reads SVGAGI. Losses at the gene ends were 2 bases for V and 1 base for J; bases not matched to a gene: 3. These data are taken from a study of blood T cell repertoires in COVID-19. Turning to the study itself: Acute and convalescent COVID-19 specimens originated in the United States, Italy and Spain. The analysed material was cDNA or gDNA that came from T cells, B-cell-depleted T cells, or PBMCs.

In the original analysis: Amplification with reference gene primers provided the estimates of nucleated cell counts. Repertoires were generated with immunoSEQ multiplex PCR, while TCRdb's copy carries only in-frame clones and drops some. V, J and clone size are taken as reported in that table, and D and trimming were inferred from the DNA itself. The top ten hold under 55% of the sample, which has around 78,000 clones, roughly 85% seen once. This TCR derives from a human donor in a cohort sampled during active COVID-19. The sample comprised peripheral blood. The V and J genes are TRBV6-5 and TRBJ2-7; TRBD1 matches at 9 bases. CDR3 DNA sequence: TGTGCCAGCAGTTACCCCGGGACAGGGTCCTACGAGCAGTACTTC. It encodes CASSYPGTGSYEQYF.